This T cell receptor beta chain derives from a study of blood T cell repertoires in COVID-19. For the study at large: Italy, Spain and the United States were the sources of the convalescent and acute COVID-19 samples. The cDNA or gDNA used as material had been derived from T cells, B-cell-depleted T cells, or PBMCs.

The CDR3 covers 16 residues. Germline V CDR1 and CDR2: LGHDT, YNNKEL (reference sequence). The junction had 8 bases not matched to a gene; V was cut back by 0 bases and J by 8 bases. Methods used by the authors: Quantification of nucleated cells was approximated via reference gene primer amplification. Repertoires were generated with immunoSEQ multiplex PCR, while TCRdb's copy carries only in-frame clones and drops some. V, J and clone size were drawn from that table, and D and trimming were deduced from the DNA. The data show approximately 69,000 clones, 83% seen once. Input material: peripheral blood. The TCR was taken from an elderly woman with acute or convalescent COVID-19. The V call is TRBV3-1 (or the pseudogene TRBV3-2), the J call TRBJ2-1; 9 bases are shared with TRBD2. CDR3 sequence: CASSQDGSGGVDEQFF. The CDR3 region has the DNA TGTGCCAGCAGCCAAGACGGTAGCGGGGGAGTGGATGAGCAGTTCTTC.